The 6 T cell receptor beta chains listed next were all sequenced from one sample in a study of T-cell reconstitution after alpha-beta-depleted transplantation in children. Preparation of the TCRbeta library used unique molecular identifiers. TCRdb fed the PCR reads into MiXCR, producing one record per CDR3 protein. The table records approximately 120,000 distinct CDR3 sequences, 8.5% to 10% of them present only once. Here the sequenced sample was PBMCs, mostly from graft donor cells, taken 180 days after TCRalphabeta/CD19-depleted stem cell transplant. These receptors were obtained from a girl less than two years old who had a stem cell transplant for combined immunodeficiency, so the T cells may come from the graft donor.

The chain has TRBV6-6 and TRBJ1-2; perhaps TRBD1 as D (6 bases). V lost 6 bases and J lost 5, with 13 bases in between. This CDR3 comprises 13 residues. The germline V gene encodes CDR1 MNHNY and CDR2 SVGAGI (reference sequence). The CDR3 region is CASSNREGYGYTF. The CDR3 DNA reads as TGTGCCAGCAGCAACAGGGAGGGTTATGGCTACACCTTC.

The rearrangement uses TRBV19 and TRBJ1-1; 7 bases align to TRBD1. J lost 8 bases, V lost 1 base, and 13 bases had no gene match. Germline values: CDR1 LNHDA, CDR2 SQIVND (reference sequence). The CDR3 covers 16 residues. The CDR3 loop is CASSIGGSVRGSEAFF. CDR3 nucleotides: TGTGCCAGTAGTATAGGAGGGTCGGTCAGGGGGTCCGAAGCTTTCTTT.

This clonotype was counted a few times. The CDR3 bases are TGCAGTGCTAGAGAGTTGAGACTAGGGCTATACGAGCAGTACTTC. It codes for CSARELRLGLYEQYF. This chain uses TRBV20-1 with TRBJ2-7, with D possibly being TRBD2 (6 bases). CDR3 length: 15 residues. From germline, CDR1 is DFQATT and CDR2 SNEGSKA (reference sequence). Trimming removed 0 bases from V and 4 bases from J, with 16 bases in between.

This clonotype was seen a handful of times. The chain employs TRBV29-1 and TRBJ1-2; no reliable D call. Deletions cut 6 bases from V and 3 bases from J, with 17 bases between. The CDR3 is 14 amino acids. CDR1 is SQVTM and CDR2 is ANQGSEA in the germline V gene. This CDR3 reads CSVVPIGDHYGYTF. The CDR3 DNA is TGCAGCGTCGTTCCCATCGGTGACCACTATGGCTACACCTTC.

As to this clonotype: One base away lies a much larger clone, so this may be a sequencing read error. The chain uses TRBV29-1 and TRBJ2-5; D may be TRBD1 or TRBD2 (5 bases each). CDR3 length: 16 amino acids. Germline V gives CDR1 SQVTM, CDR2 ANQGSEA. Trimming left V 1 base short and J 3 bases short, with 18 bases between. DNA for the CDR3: TGCAGCGTTGAAGGCCTCGGGGCAGTGGGCAAAGAGACCCAGTACTTC. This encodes CSVEGLGAVGKETQYF.

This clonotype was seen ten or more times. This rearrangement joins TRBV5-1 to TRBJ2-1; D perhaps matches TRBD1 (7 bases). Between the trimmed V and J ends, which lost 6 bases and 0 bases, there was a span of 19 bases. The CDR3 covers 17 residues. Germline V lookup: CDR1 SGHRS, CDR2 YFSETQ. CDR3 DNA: TGCGCCAGCACCGGGACAGCCCTCGGGAGCTCCTACAATGAGCAGTTCTTC. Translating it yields CASTGTALGSSYNEQFF.